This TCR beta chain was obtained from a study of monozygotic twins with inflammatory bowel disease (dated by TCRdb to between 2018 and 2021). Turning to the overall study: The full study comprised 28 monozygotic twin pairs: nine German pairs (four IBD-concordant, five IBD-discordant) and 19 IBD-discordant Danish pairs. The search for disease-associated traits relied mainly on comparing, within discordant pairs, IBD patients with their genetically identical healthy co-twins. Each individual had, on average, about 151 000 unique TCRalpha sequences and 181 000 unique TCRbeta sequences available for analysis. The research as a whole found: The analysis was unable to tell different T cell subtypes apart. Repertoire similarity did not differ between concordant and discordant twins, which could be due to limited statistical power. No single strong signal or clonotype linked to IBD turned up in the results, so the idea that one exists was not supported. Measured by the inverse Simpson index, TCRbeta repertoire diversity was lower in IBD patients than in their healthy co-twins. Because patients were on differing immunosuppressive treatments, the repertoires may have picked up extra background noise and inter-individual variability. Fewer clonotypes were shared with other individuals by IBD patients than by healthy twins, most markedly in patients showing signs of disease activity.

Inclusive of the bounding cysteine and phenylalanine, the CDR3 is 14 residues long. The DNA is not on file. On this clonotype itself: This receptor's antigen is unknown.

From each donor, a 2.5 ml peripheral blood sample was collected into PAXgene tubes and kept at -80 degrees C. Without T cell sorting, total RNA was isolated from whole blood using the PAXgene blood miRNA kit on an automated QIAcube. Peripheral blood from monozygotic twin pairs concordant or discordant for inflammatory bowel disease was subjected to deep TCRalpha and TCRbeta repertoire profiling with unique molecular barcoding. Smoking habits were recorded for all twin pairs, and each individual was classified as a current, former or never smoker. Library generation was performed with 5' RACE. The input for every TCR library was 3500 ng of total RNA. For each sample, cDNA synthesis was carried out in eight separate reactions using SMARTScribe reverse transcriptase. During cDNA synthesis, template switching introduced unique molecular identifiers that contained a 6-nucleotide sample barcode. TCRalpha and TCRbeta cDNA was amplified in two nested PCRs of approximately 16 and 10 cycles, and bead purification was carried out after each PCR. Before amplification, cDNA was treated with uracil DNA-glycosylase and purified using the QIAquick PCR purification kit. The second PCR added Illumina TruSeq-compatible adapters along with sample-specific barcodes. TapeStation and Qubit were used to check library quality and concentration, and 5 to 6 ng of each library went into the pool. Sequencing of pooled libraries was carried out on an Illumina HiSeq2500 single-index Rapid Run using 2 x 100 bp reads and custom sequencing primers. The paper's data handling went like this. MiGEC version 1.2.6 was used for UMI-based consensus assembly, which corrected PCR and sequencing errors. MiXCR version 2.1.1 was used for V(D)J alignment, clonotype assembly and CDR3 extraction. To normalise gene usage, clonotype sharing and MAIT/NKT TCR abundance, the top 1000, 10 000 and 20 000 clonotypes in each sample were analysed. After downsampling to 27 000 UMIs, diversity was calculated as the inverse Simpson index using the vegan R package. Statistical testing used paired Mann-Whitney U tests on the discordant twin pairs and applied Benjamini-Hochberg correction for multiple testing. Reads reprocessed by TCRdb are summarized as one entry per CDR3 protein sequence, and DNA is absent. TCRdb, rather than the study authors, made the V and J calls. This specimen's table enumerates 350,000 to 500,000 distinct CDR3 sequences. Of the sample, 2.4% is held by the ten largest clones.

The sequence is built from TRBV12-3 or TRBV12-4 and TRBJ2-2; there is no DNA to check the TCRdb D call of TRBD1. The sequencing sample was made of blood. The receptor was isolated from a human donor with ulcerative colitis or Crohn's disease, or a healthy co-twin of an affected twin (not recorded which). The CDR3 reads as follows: CASSLQGDTGELFF.